The clone carrying this TCR beta chain was detected a few times. How the authors handled the data: Amplification of reference gene primers provided the estimated nucleated cell counts. The repertoire was sequenced with immunoSEQ multiplex PCR; TCRdb's copy has only in-frame clones and lacks some. D and trimming were read from the DNA, whereas the V and J calls and clone size are those reported in that table. The data hold about 110,000 clones, with under 90% observed a single time. The data originate from a study of blood T cell repertoires in COVID-19. Study information: The samples span acute and convalescent COVID-19 from the United States, Italy and Spain.

CDR1 is SNHLY and CDR2 is FYNNEI in the germline V gene. J was trimmed by 13 bases and V by 4 bases; bases with no gene match: 2. This CDR3 spans 13 amino acids. The source material was peripheral blood. The chain uses TRBV2 and TRBJ2-1; 15 nucleotides agree with TRBD2. The TCR originated in a woman aged 45-65 years with acute or convalescent COVID-19. The CDR3 nucleotides are TGTGCCAGCAGTGGGACTAGCGGGGGGGCCCAGTTCTTC. This translates into CASSGTSGGAQFF.